One sample yielded the 32 T cell receptor beta chains listed below, sequenced in a study of blood T cell repertoires in COVID-19. The repertoire was sequenced with immunoSEQ multiplex PCR; TCRdb's copy has only in-frame clones and lacks some. The repertoire holds approximately 270,000 clones, 75% to 90% seen once, with roughly 4.3% in the top ten. Sequencing was performed on PBMCs or T cells enriched from blood (not recorded which). The source of these receptors is a woman in her 30s who had recovered from COVID-19.

The rearrangement links TRBV7-9 to TRBJ1-1; D unresolved. With 4 bases removed from V and 5 bases from J, the gap between germline ends came to 20 bases. The germline CDR1 and CDR2 sequences are SEHNR and FQNEAQ (reference sequence). This CDR3 region has 16 residues. CDR3 coding DNA: TGTGCCAGCAGCTCACCTCCTTGGGTGGGAGAAACTGAAGCTTTCTTT. Its translation: CASSSPPWVGETEAFF. The full variable domain, with the rest looked up from reference TRBV7-9 and TRBJ1-1, is DTGVSQNPRHKITKRGQNVTFRCDPISEHNRLYWYRQTLGQGPEFLTYFQNEAQLEKSRLLSDRFSAERPKGSFSTLEIQRTEQGDSAMYLCASSSPPWVGETEAFFGQGTRLTVV.

This clone was seen a few times. This chain connects TRBV27 to TRBJ1-5, with a possible D match to TRBD1 (6 bases). V lost 5 bases, J lost 5 bases, and 25 bases lay in between. This CDR3 comprises 18 residues. From germline, CDR1 is MNHEY and CDR2 SMNVEV (reference sequence). The CDR3 DNA sequence: TGTGCCAGCAGTGTTATCGGCGGGGGGGGCCCTTCCCATCAGCCCCAGCATTTT. It is translated as CASSVIGGGGPSHQPQHF.

The chain has TRBV5-1 and TRBJ2-7, with 9 bases lining up with TRBD1. With V trimmed by 4 bases and J by 6 bases, 8 bases remained unmatched. The CDR3 contains 14 residues. From germline, CDR1 is SGHRS and CDR2 YFSETQ. CDR3: CASSPGTGNVEQYF. DNA of the CDR3: TGCGCCAGCAGCCCCGGGACAGGGAATGTCGAGCAGTACTTC.

V usage is TRBV28 and J usage is TRBJ1-2; the D is unclear. The CDR3 contains 14 residues. The germline V gene has CDR1 MDHEN and CDR2 SYDVKM. Trimming removed 2 bases from V and 7 bases from J, with 14 bases in between. CDR3 amino acids: CASSLMGPQAGYTF. CDR3 DNA: TGTGCCAGCAGTTTAATGGGCCCCCAGGCTGGCTACACCTTC.

The count of this clone is one. V is TRBV27 and J is TRBJ1-2; 9 positions agree with TRBD1. The CDR3 contains 14 residues. The V segment lost 8 bases and the J segment 8 bases; nucleotides outside the gene matches: 12. From germline, CDR1 is MNHEY and CDR2 SMNVEV (reference sequence). The chain's CDR3 is CASSPPGQGVGYTF. DNA for the CDR3: TGTGCCAGCTCTCCCCCGGGACAGGGAGTAGGCTACACCTTC.

This sequence joins TRBV28 and TRBJ2-7, with D hard to call. V lost 2 bases, J lost 12 bases, and 14 bases lay in between. The CDR3 is made up of 12 amino acids. Germline V lookup: CDR1 MDHEN, CDR2 SYDVKM. The CDR3 sequence is CASSLKRVPLYF. The CDR3 DNA reads TGTGCCAGCAGTTTAAAGCGTGTCCCACTGTACTTC.

V usage is TRBV19 and J usage is TRBJ1-2, with 9 bases fitting TRBD1. The ends lost 8 bases at V and 4 bases at J; junction bases unmatched: 14. In germline, CDR1 is LNHDA, CDR2 SQIVND (reference sequence). The CDR3 runs 16 residues. In nucleotides, the CDR3 is TGTGCCAGTTCCCCCGGGACAGGGAAAACCGGCTATGGCTACACCTTC. Residues: CASSPGTGKTGYGYTF.

The V gene is TRBV19, the J gene TRBJ2-3, with D perhaps TRBD1 (5 bases). V gave up 5 bases and J gave up 4 bases, with 16 bases separating them. This CDR3 is built from 15 residues. From germline, CDR1 is LNHDA and CDR2 SQIVND (reference sequence). The CDR3 here is CASSGRTSSPDTQYF. The CDR3 coding sequence is TGTGCCAGTAGTGGACGGACAAGTAGCCCAGATACGCAGTATTTT.

The chain carries TRBV27 and TRBJ2-7, with 11 bases aligning to TRBD1. The CDR3 extends over 13 amino acids. The junction had 3 bases not matched to a gene; V was cut back by 4 bases and J by 7 bases. Germline V gene data show CDR1 as MNHEY and CDR2 as SMNVEV (reference sequence). In nucleotides, the CDR3 is TGTGCCAGCAGTTGGGACAGGGGGAGAGAGCAGTACTTC. Its translation is CASSWDRGREQYF.

The gene calls are TRBV23-1 and TRBJ2-7, with D unclear. TRBV23-1 is filed as an ORF, its function uncertain. This CDR3 contains 13 residues. The V end was cut by 2 bases, the J end by 5 bases, with 10 bases between. The CDR3 sequence is CASSQQYRDEQYF. Here the CDR3 DNA reads TGCGCCAGCAGTCAACAGTACCGTGACGAGCAGTACTTC.

The CDR3 is CASSPGQGNSPLHF. The DNA for the CDR3 is TGTGCCAGCAGCCCCGGACAGGGCAATTCACCCCTCCACTTT. V and J are TRBV13 and TRBJ1-6; TRBD1 agrees at 8 bases. Germline CDR1 reads PRHDT; CDR2 reads FYEKMQ (reference sequence). The trim removed 5 bases at V and 7 bases at J, leaving 4 bases unmatched. There are 14 residues in the CDR3.

The chain joins TRBV7-2 to TRBJ1-1; the D is unclear. The V gene's germline CDR1 is SGHTA and CDR2 FQGNSA. CDR3 length: 15 residues. V dropped 0 bases and J dropped 1 base, with 9 bases sitting between them. CDR3 sequence reads: CASSLASGWNTEAFF. The CDR3 nucleotides are TGTGCCAGCAGCTTAGCCTCTGGCTGGAACACTGAAGCTTTCTTT.

The V call is TRBV30, the J call TRBJ1-6; 7 nucleotides agree with TRBD1. This CDR3 comprises 13 residues. V trimming: 3 bases; J trimming: 6 bases; junction bases outside the gene matches: 2. The V gene's germline CDR1 is GTSNPN and CDR2 SVGIG (reference sequence). CDR3 DNA sequence: TGTGCCTGGAGGAGACAGGGTAATTCACCCCTCCACTTT. Its translation: CAWRRQGNSPLHF. Together with reference TRBV30 and TRBJ1-6, the CDR3 gives the full variable domain: SQTIHQWPATLVQPVGSPLSLECTVEGTSNPNLYWYRQAAGRGLQLLFYSVGIGQISSEVPQNLSASRPQDRQFILSSKKLLLSDSGFYLCAWRRQGNSPLHFGNGTRLTVT.

This chain uses TRBV2 with TRBJ1-5, with D uncertain. This CDR3 contains 14 residues. CDR1 and CDR2 (germline): SNHLY, FYNNEI. The V end lost 8 bases, the J end lost 3 bases, and 14 bases lay between the germline ends. CDR3 sequence (DNA): TGTGCCAGCGCGGGGAGTAAGGCCAATCAGCCCCAGCATTTT. This encodes CASAGSKANQPQHF.

The chain employs TRBV7-2 and TRBJ2-5; TRBD1 agrees at 8 bases. The V and J ends lost 1 base and 4 bases, in that order; junction bases with no gene match: 2. Looked up from germline, CDR1 is SGHTA and CDR2 is FQGNSA. The CDR3 length is 14 residues. The CDR3: CASSLGTGLETQYF. CDR3 DNA sequence: TGTGCCAGCAGCTTAGGGACAGGGTTAGAGACCCAGTACTTC.

This clone has a single count. This chain uses TRBV5-1 with TRBJ1-1; tentatively, D is TRBD1 (5 bases). Looked up from germline, CDR1 is SGHRS and CDR2 is YFSETQ. This CDR3 is 14 amino acids long. With 0 bases removed from V and 5 bases from J, the gap between germline ends came to 11 bases. The CDR3, as DNA: TGCGCCAGCAGCTTGGCCCCTCGGGGGACTGAAGCTTTCTTT. Protein sequence: CASSLAPRGTEAFF.

The rearrangement joins TRBV7-8 to TRBJ1-2; D may be TRBD1 (5 bases). CDR1 is SGHVS, CDR2 FQNEAQ, per germline. V was cut by 1 base and J by 5 bases, with 17 bases left in between. This CDR3 is 16 amino acids long. The CDR3 region is CASSLERIGHKYGYTF. The CDR3 DNA is TGTGCCAGCAGCTTAGAAAGAATAGGACACAAATATGGCTACACCTTC. The variable domain in full, completed from reference TRBV7-8 and TRBJ1-2, reads GAGVSQSPRYKVAKRGQDVALRCDPISGHVSLFWYQQALGQGPEFLTYFQNEAQLDKSGLPSDRFFAERPEGSVSTLKIQRTQQEDSAVYLCASSLERIGHKYGYTFGSGTRLTVV.

V and J are TRBV9 and TRBJ1-4; D not certain. Deletions cut 2 bases from V and 4 bases from J, with 12 bases between. The germline V gene has CDR1 SGDLS and CDR2 YYNGEE. The CDR3 totals 15 residues. The DNA for the CDR3 is TGTGCCAGCAGCGTCGGGGAGATCGGTAATGAAAAACTGTTTTTT. Translation: CASSVGEIGNEKLFF.

V is TRBV7-9 and J is TRBJ1-6; 10 bases are shared with TRBD1. This CDR3 has 14 amino acids. Germline CDR1 and CDR2: SEHNR and FQNEAQ (reference sequence). J was trimmed by 10 bases and V by 6 bases; bases with no gene match: 6. The CDR3 nucleotides are TGTGCCAGCAGTATGACAGGGGGCCAGTCACCCCTCCACTTT. It codes for CASSMTGGQSPLHF.

This chain uses TRBV7-9 with TRBJ2-1; TRBD1 matches 7 bases. V lost 1 base and J lost 6; bases outside the gene matches: 6. Germline CDR1 reads SEHNR; CDR2 reads FQNEAQ (reference sequence). The CDR3 has 15 residues. CDR3 amino acids: CASSLGQGLTNEQFF. CDR3 DNA sequence: TGTGCCAGCAGCTTAGGACAGGGTTTAACCAATGAGCAGTTCTTC.

The chain is built from TRBV5-1 and TRBJ2-2, with no clear D. The CDR3 consists of 11 residues. Germline loops: CDR1 SGHRS, CDR2 YFSETQ. V was trimmed by 4 bases and J by 6 bases, leaving 4 bases between them. DNA of the CDR3: TGCGCCAGCAGCCTCCCCGGGGAGCTGTTTTTT. As protein: CASSLPGELFF. Complete variable domain (other parts from reference TRBV5-1 and TRBJ2-2): KAGVTQTPRYLIKTRGQQVTLSCSPISGHRSVSWYQQTPGQGLQFLFEYFSETQRNKGNFPGRFSGRQFSNSRSEMNVSTLELGDSALYLCASSLPGELFFGEGSRLTVL.

The chain joins TRBV6-5 to TRBJ2-7, with D perhaps TRBD2 (5 bases). V lost 8 bases and J lost 11, with 13 bases in between. CDR3 length equals 10 residues. Germline V gives CDR1 MNHEY, CDR2 SVGAGI. CDR3 in amino acids: CASGRTAEYF. In DNA form, the CDR3 reads TGTGCCAGCGGGAGAACAGCCGAGTACTTC.

V usage is TRBV12-5 and J usage is TRBJ2-3, with unresolved D. The V end was cut by 1 base, the J end by 2 bases, with 7 bases between. This CDR3 region has 14 residues. Germline loops: CDR1 LGHNT, CDR2 FRNRAP. CDR3 region: CASGLGHPTDTQYF. Written as DNA, the CDR3 is TGTGCTAGTGGTTTGGGGCACCCCACAGATACGCAGTATTTT. Using reference TRBV12-5 and TRBJ2-3 for the parts outside the CDR3, the full variable domain is DARVTQTPRHKVTEMGQEVTMRCQPILGHNTVFWYRQTMMQGLELLAYFRNRAPLDDSGMPKDRFSAEMPDATLATLKIQPSEPRDSAVYFCASGLGHPTDTQYFGPGTRLTVL.

The V gene is TRBV28, the J gene TRBJ1-4; 8 bases agree with TRBD1. Germline V gives CDR1 MDHEN, CDR2 SYDVKM. The V gene end was trimmed by 5 bases and the J gene end by 4 bases; junction bases not matched to a gene: 6. This CDR3 region has 15 residues. The CDR3 region has the DNA TGTGCCAGCAGTGATCCGGGACAGGATAATGAAAAACTGTTTTTT. Its protein product is CASSDPGQDNEKLFF.

This clone came up once. V is TRBV10-3 and J is TRBJ1-1, with TRBD1 as a possible D gene (5 bases). Per germline, CDR1 ENHRY and CDR2 SYGVKD. The CDR3 is 16 residues long. The V end was cut by 0 bases, the J end by 6 bases, with 17 bases between. CDR3 sequence reads: CAISESNLGQRAEAFF. The CDR3 DNA sequence: TGTGCCATCAGTGAGTCGAATCTAGGACAAAGGGCTGAAGCTTTCTTT.

This clone was observed a few times. The chain links TRBV7-2 to TRBJ2-3; 10 bases are shared with TRBD2. Germline CDR1 is SGHTA and CDR2 is FQGNSA. With 2 bases clipped from V and 2 bases from J, the junction kept 10 bases outside the gene matches. This CDR3 comprises 18 residues. The CDR3, as DNA: TGTGCCAGCAGCTTACCTAGCGGGGGAAGTCGTGCCACAGATACGCAGTATTTT. Its translation is CASSLPSGGSRATDTQYF.

V gene TRBV29-1 combines with J gene TRBJ1-1; D not certain. The CDR3 contains 11 residues. V lost 5 bases and J 7 bases, leaving 11 bases between the germline ends. The V gene's germline CDR1 is SQVTM and CDR2 ANQGSEA. The CDR3 loop is CSVMVQYEAFF. The CDR3 DNA reads TGCAGCGTTATGGTCCAGTATGAAGCTTTCTTT.

The chain is built from TRBV6-1 and TRBJ2-1; TRBD2 matches at 10 bases. Germline lookup yields CDR1 MNHNS and CDR2 SASEGT. V gave up 1 base and J gave up 8 bases; unmatched junction bases: 5. CDR3 length equals 15 residues. The CDR3 sequence: CASSEGLAGVYEQFF. The CDR3 coding sequence is TGTGCCAGCAGTGAAGGTCTAGCGGGAGTCTATGAGCAGTTCTTC.

The chain employs TRBV7-2 and TRBJ2-7; D not certain. Per germline, CDR1 SGHTA and CDR2 FQGNSA. CDR3 length equals 11 residues. Trimming left V 4 bases short and J 3 bases short, with 4 bases between. CDR3: CASSYHYEQYF. For the CDR3, the DNA is TGTGCCAGCAGCTATCACTACGAGCAGTACTTC.

The genes are TRBV6-5 and TRBJ1-1; D unresolved. V was cut by 6 bases and J by 1 base, with 6 bases left in between. The CDR3 has 12 amino acids. CDR1 and CDR2 (germline): MNHEY, SVGAGI. DNA of the CDR3: TGTGCCAGCAGACCGAGGAACACTGAAGCTTTCTTT. Its translation: CASRPRNTEAFF.

V gene TRBV19 combines with J gene TRBJ2-2; a weak D match, TRBD1 (5 bases). Trimming took 2 bases from V and 2 from J, leaving 9 bases between them. The CDR3 contains 15 residues. Germline CDR1 is LNHDA and CDR2 is SQIVND (reference sequence). DNA for the CDR3: TGTGCCAGTAGTATAAGTCAGGGAAACACCGGGGAGCTGTTTTTT. Translated, it gives CASSISQGNTGELFF.

This clone was seen more than once but under ten times. The gene calls are TRBV19 and TRBJ1-5; possibly TRBD1 for D (6 bases). Germline assignment: CDR1 LNHDA and CDR2 SQIVND (reference sequence). V dropped 0 bases and J dropped 0 bases, with 9 bases sitting between them. The CDR3 has 16 amino acids. CDR3 sequence reads: CASSIDGGPSNQPQHF. The CDR3 DNA reads TGTGCCAGTAGTATAGACGGGGGGCCTAGCAATCAGCCCCAGCATTTT.